The 6 T cell receptor beta chains reported below all come from one sample, sequenced in a study of CD8 T cells in ankylosing spondylitis. Via MiXCR, TCRdb re-called the 5' RACE reads, giving one row per CDR3 protein. The sample consists of 30,000 to 45,000 distinct CDR3 sequences, around 6.2% of them appearing once. The sample taken for sequencing was blood, either unsorted or a sorted T cell fraction (not recorded which). The receptors here all came from a male donor with ankylosing spondylitis or in good health (not recorded which).

This clonotype was observed at least ten times. This rearrangement joins TRBV4-3 to TRBJ1-2; possible D gene TRBD1, 6 bases. CDR1 and CDR2 (germline): LGHNA, YSLEER. V shed 1 base and J shed 4 bases, with 10 bases lying between them. The CDR3 has 14 amino acids. CDR3 coding DNA: TGCGCCAGCAGCCAAGGGGGACACCCCTATGGCTACACCTTC. It translates to CASSQGGHPYGYTF.

This clonotype was counted ten times or more. The chain has TRBV7-2 and TRBJ1-1; tentatively, D is TRBD1 (5 bases). The CDR3 is 16 residues long. With 3 bases removed from V and 6 bases from J, the gap between germline ends came to 20 bases. Germline assignment: CDR1 SGHTA and CDR2 FQGNSA. The CDR3 DNA reads TGTGCCAGCAGCTTCCGGATGGGGGGAAAGTCGGCTGAAGCTTTCTTT. This codes for CASSFRMGGKSAEAFF. The variable domain in full, with the rest retrieved from reference TRBV7-2 and TRBJ1-1, is GAGVSQSPSNKVTEKGKDVELRCDPISGHTALYWYRQSLGQGLEFLIYFQGNSAPDKSGLPSDRFSAERTGGSVSTLTIQRTQQEDSAVYLCASSFRMGGKSAEAFFGQGTRLTVV.

This clonotype was picked up many times. The chain recombines TRBV5-1 with TRBJ2-5; 7 bases fit TRBD1. J gave up 5 bases and V 2 bases, and 6 bases lay outside the gene matches. The CDR3 sequence is 14 residues long. Germline V lookup: CDR1 SGHRS, CDR2 YFSETQ. The CDR3 loop reads CASSLGTQGETQYF. The CDR3 DNA is TGCGCCAGCAGCTTAGGGACACAGGGGGAGACCCAGTACTTC.

CDR3 region: CTCSLSAGGDYTGELFF. Written as DNA, the CDR3 is TGTACCTGCAGTTTATCAGCGGGGGGGGACTACACCGGGGAGCTGTTTTTT. The chain is built from TRBV12-3 or TRBV12-4 and TRBJ2-2; TRBD2 agrees at 10 bases. The CDR3 consists of 17 residues.

This clonotype was counted many times. The genes are TRBV5-1 and TRBJ2-1; no firm D call. V lost 5 bases, J lost 0 bases, and 21 bases lay in between. CDR1 and CDR2 from the germline V gene are SGHRS and YFSETQ. There are 18 residues in the CDR3. The CDR3 bases are TGCGCCAGCAGAGAACGACCCGGATCAAAAAGCTCCTACAATGAGCAGTTCTTC. It specifies CASRERPGSKSSYNEQFF.

This clonotype was seen ten or more times. The chain joins TRBV7-2 to TRBJ2-3; D tentatively fits TRBD1 or TRBD2 (5 bases each). V was trimmed by 3 bases and J by 2 bases, leaving 15 bases between them. The germline gives CDR1 SGHTA, CDR2 FQGNSA. The CDR3 has 16 residues. The CDR3 loop reads CASSFARRGLTDTQYF. CDR3 bases: TGTGCCAGCAGCTTCGCTCGACGGGGCCTCACAGATACGCAGTATTTT.